Listed here is a single TCR beta chain. Its antigen is still unknown. The CDR3 contains 15 residues. Germline V gene sequence: CDR1 MDHEN, CDR2 SYDVKM. The germline V and J ends were trimmed by 3 bases and 6 bases, with 14 bases remaining between them. The sample is drawn from a study of T cell repertoires in cytomegalovirus infection. Study background: Researchers turned to recently identified HLA-C-restricted CMV epitopes as well as well-studied HLA-B-restricted ones. CMV infection together with matching HLA type was indicated by public TCR beta signatures.

General observations from the study: In two of eight donors, the top clonotype was HLA-C-restricted CMV-specific.

TCRdb analysed the reads with MiXCR anew, one entry per CDR3 protein. Of approximately 500,000 distinct CDR3 sequences in the sample, 25% to 35% were seen once. The chain links TRBV28 to TRBJ2-2; TRBD1 might be the D (5 bases). Sequenced material: cultured PBMCs, taken from culture after CMV antigen stimulation. The TCR comes from a human donor in good health (CMV status not recorded). Some clones in this sample may be carry-over from other donors' samples. The chain's CDR3 is CASSLGQGFPGELFF. DNA of the CDR3: TGTGCCAGCAGTTTGGGGCAGGGCTTCCCCGGGGAGCTGTTTTTT.